These 2 T cell receptor beta chains were all obtained from the same sample, sequenced in a study of tissue T cells after allogeneic stem cell transplantation (dated by TCRdb to about 2022). Reading the label with the study, this specimen's time point is: mouse harvest day 14 after allogeneic transplant. Each mouse graft consisted of 10^7 T-cell-depleted bone marrow cells plus 10^6 splenic CD5+ T cells and was given by tail vein injection. The library was obtained by the immunoSEQ multiplex PCR assay. Imported from immuneACCESS, the table was reduced by TCRdb to in-frame sequences with V and J called. These copies leave out some clones; in studies compared against another copy, an unresolved V gene accounts for under half, and the cause of the remainder is not known. In this sample the table shows around 5,200 clones, around a third of which occur a single time. The ten largest clones take up less than 4.5% of the sample.

The material sequenced was skin. The receptors were sampled from a female BALB/c mouse given C57BL/6 T cells with graft-versus-host disease after an allogeneic hematopoietic cell transplant.

On this clone itself: Gene names are the mouse ones. The CDR3 end falls 1 residue outside the read, so it is completed with the germline J gene. V usage is TRBV31 and J usage is TRBJ2-3; 10 positions match TRBD2. The CDR3 has 15 residues. V lost 4 bases and J lost 0; bases outside the gene matches: 4. CDR1 GKSSPN and CDR2 SITVG come from the germline V gene. The CDR3 is CAWKGLGSSAETLYF. The DNA read from the CDR3 is TGTGCCTGGAAGGGACTGGGGTCTAGTGCAGAAACGCTGTAT.

As to this clone: Each gene name is a mouse one. The read halts 1 residue ahead of the CDR3 end, with the missing end drawn from the germline J gene. This chain uses TRBV5 with TRBJ2-5; the D gene is possibly TRBD2 (6 bases). This CDR3 comprises 15 residues. Germline V lookup: CDR1 LGHNA, CDR2 YNLKQL (reference sequence). V was trimmed by 0 bases and J by 3 bases, leaving 10 bases between them. CDR3 bases read: TGTGCCAGCAGCCAAGAATGGGGGATTCAAGACACCCAGTAC. Residues: CASSQEWGIQDTQY. The full-length CDR3 reads as CASSQEWGIQDTQYF.